This record covers a single T cell receptor (beta chain). Trimming took off 2 bases at V and 0 bases at J, with 12 bases between the two ends. The CDR3 runs 16 residues. Germline-derived CDR1 and CDR2 are KGHSH and LQKENI. This record comes from a study of identical twins. TCRdb re-derived calls from the 5' RACE reads in MiXCR, one entry per CDR3 protein. The sample has roughly 1,500,000 distinct CDR3 sequences; less than 40% are singletons. This sequence joins TRBV18 and TRBJ2-3; D not resolved. The sequencing input was cord blood. The clonotype was recovered from a newborn girl in good health. CDR3 sequence: CASSPIEARSTDTQYF. CDR3 nucleotide sequence: TGTGCCAGCTCACCAATTGAGGCTAGGAGCACAGATACGCAGTATTTT.